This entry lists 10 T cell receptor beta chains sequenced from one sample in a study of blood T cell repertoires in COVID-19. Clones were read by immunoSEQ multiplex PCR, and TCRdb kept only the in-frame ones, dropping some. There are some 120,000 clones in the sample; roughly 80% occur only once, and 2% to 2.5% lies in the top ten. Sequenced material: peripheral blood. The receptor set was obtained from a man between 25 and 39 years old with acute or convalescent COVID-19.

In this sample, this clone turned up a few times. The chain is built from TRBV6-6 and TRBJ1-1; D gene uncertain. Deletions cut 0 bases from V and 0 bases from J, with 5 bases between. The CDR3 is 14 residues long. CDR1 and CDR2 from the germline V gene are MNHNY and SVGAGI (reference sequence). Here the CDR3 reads CASSYSEMNTEAFF. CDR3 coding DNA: TGTGCCAGCAGTTACTCCGAGATGAACACTGAAGCTTTCTTT.

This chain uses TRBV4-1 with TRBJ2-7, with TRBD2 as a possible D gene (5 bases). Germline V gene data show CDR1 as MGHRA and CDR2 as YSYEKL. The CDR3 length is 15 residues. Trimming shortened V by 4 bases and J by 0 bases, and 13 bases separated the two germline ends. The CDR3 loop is CASSRYTGLSYEQYF. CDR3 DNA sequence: TGCGCCAGCAGCCGTTACACTGGACTCTCCTACGAGCAGTACTTC.

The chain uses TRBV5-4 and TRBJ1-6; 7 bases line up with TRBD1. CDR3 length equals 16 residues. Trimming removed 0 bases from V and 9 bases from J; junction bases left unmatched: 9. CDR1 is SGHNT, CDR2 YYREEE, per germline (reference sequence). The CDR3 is CASSLAGGLPTSPLHF. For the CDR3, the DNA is TGTGCCAGCAGCTTGGCAGGGGGGTTACCTACTTCACCCCTCCACTTT. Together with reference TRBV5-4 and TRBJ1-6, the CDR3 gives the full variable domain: ETGVTQSPTHLIKTRGQQVTLRCSSQSGHNTVSWYQQALGQGPQFIFQYYREEENGRGNFPPRFSGLQFPNYSSELNVNALELDDSALYLCASSLAGGLPTSPLHFGNGTRLTVT.

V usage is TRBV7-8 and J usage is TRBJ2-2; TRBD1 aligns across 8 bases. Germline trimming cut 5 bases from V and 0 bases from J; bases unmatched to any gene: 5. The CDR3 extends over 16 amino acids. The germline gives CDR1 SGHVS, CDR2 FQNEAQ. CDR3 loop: CASSLGQGPNTGELFF. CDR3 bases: TGTGCCAGCAGCCTTGGACAGGGACCGAACACCGGGGAGCTGTTTTTT.

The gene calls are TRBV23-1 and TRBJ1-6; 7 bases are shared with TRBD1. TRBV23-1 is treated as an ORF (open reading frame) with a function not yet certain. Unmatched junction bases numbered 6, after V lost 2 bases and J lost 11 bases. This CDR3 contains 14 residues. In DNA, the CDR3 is TGCGCCAGCAGTCAAGAGGGGGCCCCCCCACCCCTCCACTTT. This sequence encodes CASSQEGAPPPLHF.

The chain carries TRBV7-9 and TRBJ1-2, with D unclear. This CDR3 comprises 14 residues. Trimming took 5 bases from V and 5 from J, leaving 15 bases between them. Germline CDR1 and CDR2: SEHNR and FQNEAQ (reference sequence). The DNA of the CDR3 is TGTGCCAGCAGCCCCATAAGCCCGGAGTATGGCTACACCTTC. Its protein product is CASSPISPEYGYTF.

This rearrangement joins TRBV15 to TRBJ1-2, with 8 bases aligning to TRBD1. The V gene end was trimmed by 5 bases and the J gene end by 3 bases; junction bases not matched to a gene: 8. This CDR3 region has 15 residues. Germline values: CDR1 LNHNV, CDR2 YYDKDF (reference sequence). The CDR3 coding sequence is TGTGCCACCAGCGACAGACAGGGGAGGGACTATGGCTACACCTTC. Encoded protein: CATSDRQGRDYGYTF.

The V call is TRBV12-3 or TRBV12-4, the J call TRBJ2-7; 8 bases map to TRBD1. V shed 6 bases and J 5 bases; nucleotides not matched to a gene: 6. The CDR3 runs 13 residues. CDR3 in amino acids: CASSTGQGNEQYF. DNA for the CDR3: TGTGCCAGCAGCACAGGACAGGGCAACGAGCAGTACTTC.

This CDR3 reads CASRDSPTQPYNEQFF. As DNA, the CDR3 is TGTGCCAGCAGAGACAGCCCTACCCAACCCTACAATGAGCAGTTCTTC. The V gene is TRBV7-9, the J gene TRBJ2-1, with D maybe TRBD1 (5 bases). Germline CDR1 and CDR2: SEHNR and FQNEAQ (reference sequence). This CDR3 region has 16 residues. Trimming removed 6 bases at V and 2 bases at J, with 17 bases between.

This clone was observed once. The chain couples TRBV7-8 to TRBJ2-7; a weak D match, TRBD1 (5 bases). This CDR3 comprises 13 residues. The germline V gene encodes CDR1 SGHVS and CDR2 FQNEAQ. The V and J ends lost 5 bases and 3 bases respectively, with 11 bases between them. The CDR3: CASSRSRDYEQYV. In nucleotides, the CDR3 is TGTGCCAGCAGCCGAAGCAGGGACTACGAGCAGTACGTC.